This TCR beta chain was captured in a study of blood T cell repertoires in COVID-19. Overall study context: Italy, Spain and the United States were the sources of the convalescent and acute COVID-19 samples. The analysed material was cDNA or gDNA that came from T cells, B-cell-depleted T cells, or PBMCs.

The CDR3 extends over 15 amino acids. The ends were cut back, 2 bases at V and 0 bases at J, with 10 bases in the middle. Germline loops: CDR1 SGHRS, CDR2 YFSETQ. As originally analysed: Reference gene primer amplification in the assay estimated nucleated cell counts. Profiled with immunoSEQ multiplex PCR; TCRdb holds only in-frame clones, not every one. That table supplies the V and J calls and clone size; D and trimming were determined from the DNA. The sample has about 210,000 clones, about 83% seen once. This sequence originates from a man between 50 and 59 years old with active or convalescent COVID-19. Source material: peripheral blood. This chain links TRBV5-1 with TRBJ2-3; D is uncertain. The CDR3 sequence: CASSLTGRSTDTQYF. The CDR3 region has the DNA TGCGCCAGCAGCTTAACGGGTAGAAGCACAGATACGCAGTATTTT. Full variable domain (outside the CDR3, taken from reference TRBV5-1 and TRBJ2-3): KAGVTQTPRYLIKTRGQQVTLSCSPISGHRSVSWYQQTPGQGLQFLFEYFSETQRNKGNFPGRFSGRQFSNSRSEMNVSTLELGDSALYLCASSLTGRSTDTQYFGPGTRLTVL.